This T cell receptor (beta chain) was found in a study of shared clonotypes between healthy human individuals. The naive CD8 population came from CD45RO-negative cells selected for CCR7, without terminally differentiated effector memory CD45RA+ cells. The CDR3 has 16 residues. The V segment lost 4 bases and the J segment 3 bases; nucleotides outside the gene matches: 12. The table came from immunoSEQ multiplex PCR; TCRdb's copy has only in-frame clones and leaves some out. The sample holds roughly 2.1 million clones, about 92% seen once. The study, taken as a whole, reports: Few donors limited the genetic and exposure-history diversity represented. Estimated clonotype richness was generally higher in naive than memory subsets. Lower generation probabilities were found for non-shared clonotypes than for those shared by all four donors.

In the case of this clone: Its specificity is not known.

The V and J genes are TRBV23-1 and TRBJ2-7; the match to TRBD1 covers 7 bases. TRBV23-1 falls under the ORF class, with uncertain function. Sequences were obtained from naive CD8+ T cells from PBMCs. The source of this sequence is a young man in good health. Some clones in this sample may be carry-over from other donors' samples. The DNA for the CDR3 is TGCGCCAGCAGTCTTCTTATTTTGCAGGGGGACTACGAGCAGTACTTC. Residues: CASSLLILQGDYEQYF.